These 30 T cell receptor beta chains share one sample of origin, sequenced in a study of CD8+ T cells in alopecia areata. The authors sorted pooled cutaneous lymph node cells using CD4, CD8alpha, NKG2D, NKG2ACE and other markers. The authors extracted RNA and reverse transcribed it into cDNA as the sequencing template. This table comes from immunoSEQ multiplex PCR, and its TCRdb copy is limited to in-frame clones, with some not included. The sample gives about 270,000 clones, none seen only once, and the top ten clones hold 1.2%. The sequenced sample was CD4+ T cells sorted from a lymph node. The receptor source for this set is a C3H/HeJ mouse with alopecia areata. Mouse MHC haplotype: H2-k.

This clone has only a few counts. The gene names here belong to mouse. The read ends 4 residues before the CDR3 terminus; that terminus is restored from the germline J gene. At the DNA level, this CDR3 is encoded by other sequences in the same sample as well. The chain employs TRBV5 and TRBJ2-3, with 8 bases that match TRBD2. CDR1 and CDR2 from the germline V gene are LGHNA and YNLKQL (reference sequence). The CDR3 runs 16 residues. The junction had 3 bases not matched to a gene; V was cut back by 1 base and J by 0 bases. CDR3 DNA (partial): TGTGCCAGCAGCCAAGGGGGGGGCACTAGTGCAGAA. This translates into CASSQGGGTSAE. The CDR3 in full is CASSQGGGTSAETLYF.

This clone was counted at least ten times. The genes are named according to mouse. The CDR3 extends 4 residues past the end of the read, so its final part is completed from the germline J gene. The chain couples TRBV17 to TRBJ1-1, with D unclear. Germline loops: CDR1 MNHDT, CDR2 YYDKIL. This CDR3 comprises 12 residues. CDR3 sequence: CASSRRPAEVFF. The DNA read from the CDR3 is TGTGCTAGCAGTAGACGCCCAGCA. The complete variable domain, with remaining parts taken from reference TRBV17 and TRBJ1-1, reads DTTVKQNPRYKLARVGKPVNLICSQTMNHDTMYWYQKKPNQAPKLLLFYYDKILNREADTFEKFQSSRPNNSFCSLYIGSAGLEYSAMYLCASSRRPAEVFFGKGTRLTVV.

In regard to this clone: Gene names are the mouse ones. The read falls 4 residues short of the CDR3 end, and the missing part is taken from the germline J gene. This chain joins TRBV13-2 and TRBJ2-2, with TRBD1 matching 7 bases. The CDR3 is 15 amino acids. From germline, CDR1 is NNHNN and CDR2 SYGAGS (reference sequence). V trimming: 3 bases; J trimming: 3 bases; junction bases outside the gene matches: 5. The covered CDR3 bases are TGTGCCAGCGGTGGATCCGGGACAGACACCGGG. It translates to CASGGSGTDTG. The complete CDR3 reads CASGGSGTDTGQLYF.

The sample holds a few counts of this clone. Germline and genes: mouse. With the read ending 3 residues before the CDR3 end, the germline J gene is used to fill in that end. Different DNA sequences within this sample yield the same CDR3. This chain joins TRBV19 and TRBJ1-6, with TRBD1 matching 11 bases. TRBJ1-6 is an ORF, with its function uncertain. V lost 4 bases, J lost 6 bases, and 3 bases stayed unmatched. Germline V gene lookup returns CDR1 FNHDT and CDR2 SITEND (reference sequence). The CDR3 is 15 amino acids. The CDR3 spells CASSPGTGGNSPLYF. The sequenced part of the CDR3 DNA is TGTGCCAGCAGTCCTGGGACAGGGGGTAATTCGCCC.

The table lists this clone with a few counts. The listed genes are named as in mouse. CDR3 DNA, as far as it was read: TGTGCCAGCAGTGGTGAGGGGAGAGGTGCAGAA. It translates to CASSGEGRGAE. In full, the CDR3 is CASSGEGRGAETLYF. The V and J genes are TRBV13-1 and TRBJ2-3; D is perhaps TRBD1 (5 bases). The missing CDR3 end, 4 residues past where the read stops, is filled in from the germline J gene. The V end lost 3 bases, the J end lost 1 base, and 12 bases lay between the germline ends. CDR3 length equals 15 residues. Germline V gene lookup returns CDR1 NSHNY and CDR2 SYGAGN.

This clone came up a few times. The gene names given are mouse names. The read is 3 residues too short to cover the CDR3 end, so that end is filled in from the germline J gene. The same CDR3 can be traced to other DNA sequences in this sample. The rearrangement uses TRBV13-1 and TRBJ1-6; D unclear. TRBJ1-6 is sorted into the ORF group, with uncertain function. V gave up 0 bases and J gave up 3 bases, with 7 bases separating them. This CDR3 spans 15 amino acids. Per the germline V gene, CDR1 is NSHNY and CDR2 is SYGAGN. The CDR3 sequence: CASSDARSYNSPLYF. The covered CDR3 bases are TGTGCCAGCAGTGATGCACGCAGCTATAATTCGCCC.

In this sample, this clone turned up a few times. Gene names refer to mouse genes. The sequenced part of the CDR3 DNA is TGCACCTGCAGTGCGCCGGGACGGGGGGTGCAAGAC. It is translated as CTCSAPGRGVQD. The complete CDR3 sequence is CTCSAPGRGVQDTQYF. The chain joins TRBV1 to TRBJ2-5; possible D gene TRBD2, 6 bases. The DNA ends 4 residues before the CDR3 does, and the rest of the CDR3 is filled in from the germline J gene. The germline V gene encodes CDR1 NSQYPW and CDR2 LRSPGD (reference sequence). The CDR3 has 16 amino acids. V was trimmed by 3 bases and J by 3 bases, leaving 16 bases between them.

To note about this clone: Mouse germline and gene names are used. Read coverage stops 4 residues before the CDR3 terminus; the germline J gene supplies the remainder. The chain joins TRBV19 to TRBJ2-1; 12 positions match TRBD1. The length of the CDR3 is 16 residues. Per germline, CDR1 FNHDT and CDR2 SITEND (reference sequence). The J segment lost 2 bases and the V segment lost 6 bases, leaving 6 bases of the junction unmatched. This CDR3 reads CASTPGQGADYAEQFF. The covered CDR3 bases are TGTGCCAGCACCCCGGGACAGGGGGCCGACTATGCT. Combining the CDR3 with reference TRBV19 and TRBJ2-1 gives the whole variable domain GGIITQTPKFLIGQEGQKLTLKCQQNFNHDTMYWYRQDSGKGLRLIYYSITENDLQKGDLSEGYDASREKKSSFSLTVTSAQKNEMAVFLCASTPGQGADYAEQFFGPGTRLTVL.

About this clone: Gene and germline names: mouse. From the germline J gene comes the end of the CDR3, since the read stops 4 residues before it. V and J are TRBV29 and TRBJ1-2, with 7 bases lining up with TRBD1. Germline CDR1 and CDR2: MSHET and SYDVDS. The CDR3 runs to 15 residues. V shed 6 bases and J 0 bases; nucleotides not matched to a gene: 7. CDR3 DNA, as far as it was read: TGTGCTAGCAGCATTCCGGGACAGTCAAACTCC. Protein sequence: CASSIPGQSNS. The whole CDR3 sequence reads CASSIPGQSNSDYTF.

Turning to this clone: Genes and germline come from the mouse. From the germline J gene comes the end of the CDR3, since the read stops 4 residues before it. V is TRBV31 and J is TRBJ2-5, with TRBD1 matching over 12 bases. V lost 1 base to trimming and J lost 2 bases; unmatched junction nucleotides: 7. The CDR3 extends over 17 amino acids. Germline CDR1 and CDR2: GKSSPN and SITVG. This CDR3 reads CAWSQSGTGGFQDTQYF. CDR3 bases read: TGTGCCTGGAGTCAATCCGGGACAGGGGGCTTCCAAGAC.

This clone was seen only a few times. Gene labels here are mouse ones. The DNA ends 4 residues before the CDR3 does, and the rest of the CDR3 is filled in from the germline J gene. This chain uses TRBV5 with TRBJ2-2, with D tentatively TRBD1 (6 bases). CDR3 length: 16 amino acids. The germline gives CDR1 LGHNA, CDR2 YNLKQL (reference sequence). V was shortened by 2 bases and J by 1 base, with 11 bases between the two germline ends. The CDR3 spells CASSQPGHKNTGQLYF. The sequenced part of the CDR3 DNA is TGTGCCAGCAGCCAACCGGGACACAAAAACACCGGG.

As concerns this clone: Genes and germline come from the mouse. The read finishes 4 residues shy of the CDR3 end, and the germline J gene is used to complete it. This rearrangement joins TRBV31 to TRBJ2-5; 11 positions match TRBD2. Germline CDR1 GKSSPN, CDR2 SITVG. This CDR3 comprises 12 residues. Partial CDR3 DNA: TGTGCCTGGGACTGGGGGGGAGAC. This translates into CAWDWGGD. The full CDR3 protein reads CAWDWGGDTQYF.

Turning to this clone: Gene names are the mouse ones. Other DNA sequences from this sample encode an identical CDR3 as well. The DNA read from the CDR3 is TGTGCCAGCAGCCCACCGGGACAGCAAGAC. Amino acids: CASSPPGQQD. The CDR3 in its entirety is CASSPPGQQDTQYF. The genes are TRBV5 and TRBJ2-5, with 7 nucleotides matching TRBD1. The read comes to an end 4 residues before the CDR3 does, leaving the germline J gene to fill in the end. This CDR3 has 14 residues. Per the germline V gene, CDR1 is LGHNA and CDR2 is YNLKQL (reference sequence). V lost 4 bases and J lost 3; bases outside the gene matches: 4.

The sample holds many counts of this clone. Mouse names are used for the genes. The read halts 4 residues ahead of the CDR3 end, with the missing end drawn from the germline J gene. Other DNA sequences in the sample encode the same CDR3. The rearrangement links TRBV17 to TRBJ2-2; a weak D match, TRBD1 (6 bases). CDR3 length equals 14 residues. V lost 5 bases to trimming and J lost 1 base, with 8 bases between them. Germline values: CDR1 MNHDT, CDR2 YYDKIL. The CDR3 bases that were read are TGTGCTAGCAGTCGGGACAAAAACACCGGG. Its translation: CASSRDKNTG. The complete CDR3 sequence is CASSRDKNTGQLYF. Full variable domain (outside the CDR3, taken from reference TRBV17 and TRBJ2-2): DTTVKQNPRYKLARVGKPVNLICSQTMNHDTMYWYQKKPNQAPKLLLFYYDKILNREADTFEKFQSSRPNNSFCSLYIGSAGLEYSAMYLCASSRDKNTGQLYFGEGSKLTVL.

This clone was picked up a small number of times. Gene names follow the mouse nomenclature. CDR3 residues: CAWSLRRGRGQNTLYF. The sequenced CDR3 bases are TGTGCCTGGAGTCTTCGCAGGGGGCGCGGTCAAAAC. This rearrangement joins TRBV31 to TRBJ2-4, with TRBD1 matching over 8 bases. The observed sequence ends 4 residues before the CDR3 terminus, with the missing tail filled in from the germline J gene. This CDR3 spans 16 amino acids. Unmatched junction bases numbered 6, after V lost 0 bases and J lost 1 base. CDR1 and CDR2 from the germline V gene are GKSSPN and SITVG.

In its sample, this clone was seen a few times. Gene labels here are mouse ones. Coverage ceases 4 residues before the CDR3 finishes, and the germline J gene fills in the end. V and J are TRBV1 and TRBJ2-7; 8 positions match TRBD2. Germline loops: CDR1 NSQYPW, CDR2 LRSPGD (reference sequence). This CDR3 has 12 amino acids. CDR3: CTCSPGGYEQYF. CDR3 DNA, as far as it was read: TGCACCTGCAGTCCTGGGGGGTAT.

Notes on this clone: Mouse gene names and germline throughout. The CDR3 DNA, read in part, is TGTGCCAGCAGCCCCGGGACTGGGGGGGCGCGGAACACCGGG. This codes for CASSPGTGGARNTG. The CDR3 reads in full as CASSPGTGGARNTGQLYF. The chain recombines TRBV5 with TRBJ2-2, with 14 bases matching TRBD2. Coverage ceases 4 residues before the CDR3 finishes, and the germline J gene fills in the end. The CDR3 extends over 18 amino acids. In germline, CDR1 is LGHNA, CDR2 YNLKQL (reference sequence). Trimming at V came to 4 bases and at J to 2 bases, leaving 6 bases not matched to a gene.

This clone was detected only a few times. The genes and germline here are from mouse. The read ends 4 residues early relative to the CDR3; the germline J gene fills the gap. This chain uses TRBV13-2 with TRBJ2-3; D is perhaps TRBD2 (6 bases). The CDR3 has 16 residues. Per germline, CDR1 NNHNN and CDR2 SYGAGS (reference sequence). Trimming pared 0 bases from V and 3 bases from J, leaving 14 bases between. The DNA read from the CDR3 is TGTGCCAGCGGTGATGCAAGAACTGGGACCGCAGAA. It encodes CASGDARTGTAE. The entire CDR3 sequence reads CASGDARTGTAETLYF.

Details on this clone: Gene names are mouse gene names. The read terminates 4 residues ahead of where the CDR3 ends, so the germline J gene completes it. This chain uses TRBV19 with TRBJ2-3; 10 bases are shared with TRBD1. The CDR3 has 16 amino acids. Per the germline V gene, CDR1 is FNHDT and CDR2 is SITEND (reference sequence). V lost 6 bases and J lost 1; bases outside the gene matches: 8. This chain's CDR3 is CASNRQGAGGAETLYF. The covered CDR3 bases are TGTGCCAGCAATCGACAGGGGGCAGGAGGTGCAGAA.

A remark on this clone: The gene names here belong to mouse. Read sequence stops 4 residues before the CDR3 end, and the germline J gene provides the missing end. This sample includes further DNA sequences coding for the same CDR3. The chain recombines TRBV1 with TRBJ2-7; 12 bases map to TRBD2. The CDR3 has 16 amino acids. Germline CDR1 reads NSQYPW; CDR2 reads LRSPGD (reference sequence). Here the CDR3 reads CTCSADRGTGGYEQYF. The sequenced CDR3 bases are TGCACCTGCAGTGCAGATCGAGGGACTGGGGGGTAT.

This clone came up a few times. All gene names here are mouse names. The DNA ends 4 residues before the CDR3 does, and the rest of the CDR3 is filled in from the germline J gene. The gene calls are TRBV3 and TRBJ2-3; 8 bases are shared with TRBD2. CDR3 size: 17 residues. The germline V gene has CDR1 SNHLY and CDR2 FYNGKV (reference sequence). J lost 0 bases, V lost 1 base, and 6 bases had no gene match. The CDR3 reads CASSLEAGGPSAETLYF. The DNA read from the CDR3 is TGTGCCAGCAGCTTAGAGGCTGGGGGGCCTAGTGCAGAA.

A note on this clone: Gene labels here are mouse ones. With the read ending 3 residues before the CDR3 end, the germline J gene is used to fill in that end. The chain joins TRBV13-1 to TRBJ1-6; 7 bases are shared with TRBD1. TRBJ1-6 is known as an ORF, though its function is uncertain. J lost 8 bases, V lost 2 bases, and 1 base had no gene match. This CDR3 has 13 amino acids. Per germline, CDR1 NSHNY and CDR2 SYGAGN. The CDR3 loop is CASSDQGDSPLYF. Partial CDR3 DNA: TGTGCCAGCAGTGACCAGGGGGATTCGCCC.

With respect to this clone: Gene names and germline refer to mouse. The read is 4 residues too short to cover the CDR3 end, so that end is filled in from the germline J gene. V is TRBV19 and J is TRBJ2-3; the match to TRBD1 covers 9 bases. Trimming cost V 3 bases and J 0 bases; bases outside gene matches: 5. This CDR3 spans 16 amino acids. Germline lookup yields CDR1 FNHDT and CDR2 SITEND (reference sequence). The CDR3 here is CASSTRQGDSAETLYF. The covered CDR3 bases are TGTGCCAGCAGTACGCGACAGGGGGATAGTGCAGAA.

This clone was seen more than once but under ten times. The gene names here belong to mouse. Read data end 4 residues before the CDR3 end; the end is taken from the germline J gene. Other DNA sequences from this sample encode an identical CDR3 as well. The chain links TRBV19 to TRBJ2-5; 10 bases are a match to TRBD2. Germline V gene data show CDR1 as FNHDT and CDR2 as SITEND (reference sequence). The CDR3 consists of 14 residues. CDR3 sequence reads: CASSPGTGVDTQYF. CDR3 bases read: TGTGCCAGCAGTCCCGGGACTGGGGTAGAC.

For this clone: Genes and germline are mouse. The read terminates 4 residues before the CDR3 end, so the remaining end is supplied by the germline J gene. The V call is TRBV13-2, the J call TRBJ1-1, with TRBD1 matching 7 bases. Losses at the gene ends were 5 bases for V and 4 bases for J; bases not matched to a gene: 8. Germline loops: CDR1 NNHNN, CDR2 SYGAGS (reference sequence). The CDR3 has 14 residues. The sequenced part of the CDR3 DNA is TGTGCCAGCGGCGGTGACAGGGTGGGCACA. It specifies CASGGDRVGT. In full, the CDR3 reads CASGGDRVGTEVFF.

This clone turned up a few times. The gene names given are mouse names. The read finishes 4 residues shy of the CDR3 end, and the germline J gene is used to complete it. This sample includes further DNA sequences coding for the same CDR3. The chain uses TRBV19 and TRBJ2-5, with 9 bases identical to TRBD2. J lost 2 bases, V lost 4 bases, and 2 bases had no gene match. Germline V CDR1 and CDR2: FNHDT, SITEND (reference sequence). The CDR3 sequence is 14 residues long. CDR3 DNA, as far as it was read: TGTGCCAGCAGTCGGACTGGGGCCCAAGAC. It yields the protein CASSRTGAQD. The CDR3 in its entirety is CASSRTGAQDTQYF.

This clone was seen a few times. The gene symbols are mouse symbols. The read is 4 residues too short to cover the CDR3 end, so that end is filled in from the germline J gene. The rearrangement joins TRBV13-3 to TRBJ2-5; TRBD2 matches 9 bases. CDR3 size: 16 residues. After removal of 1 base from V and 3 bases from J, the junction contained 6 bases not matched to a gene. The V gene's germline CDR1 is NNHDY and CDR2 SYVADS. The sequenced CDR3 bases are TGTGCCAGCAGTGATATAGTGACTGGGGGTCAAGAC. It codes for CASSDIVTGGQD. From start to end, the CDR3 is CASSDIVTGGQDTQYF.

As concerns this clone: Any gene name here is a mouse gene name. The sequence runs out 4 residues before the end of the CDR3; the remainder is reconstructed from the germline J gene. Other DNA sequences in the sample encode the same CDR3. The chain is built from TRBV1 and TRBJ2-7; no clear D. Germline values: CDR1 NSQYPW, CDR2 LRSPGD (reference sequence). The CDR3 runs to 13 residues. The covered CDR3 bases are TGCACCTGCAGTGCAGGGGGAGATTAT. It yields the protein CTCSAGGDY. The CDR3 in its entirety is CTCSAGGDYEQYF.

This clone was observed a handful of times. A single base separates this from a much larger clone, so it may be a read error. The gene names here belong to mouse. With the read ending 4 residues before the CDR3 end, the germline J gene is used to fill in that end. Other DNA variants within this sample encode the same CDR3. This chain uses TRBV1 with TRBJ1-1, with 7 bases fitting TRBD1. The CDR3 is made up of 15 amino acids. V shed 0 bases and J 0 bases; nucleotides not matched to a gene: 1. The V gene's germline CDR1 is NSQYPW and CDR2 LRSPGD (reference sequence). Incomplete CDR3 DNA: TGCACCTGCAGTGCAGACCAGGGGGCAAACACA. Translation gives CTCSADQGANT. The full CDR3 sequence reads CTCSADQGANTEVFF.

This clone was counted between two and nine times. The listed genes are named as in mouse. The read falls 4 residues short of the CDR3 end, and the missing part is taken from the germline J gene. Other nucleotide sequences in the sample specify the same CDR3. This chain links TRBV31 with TRBJ2-3; TRBD2 aligns across 8 bases. J was trimmed by 2 bases and V by 4 bases; bases with no gene match: 2. The CDR3 consists of 13 residues. CDR1 and CDR2 (germline): GKSSPN, SITVG. The covered CDR3 bases are TGTGCCTGGACTGGGGGGCATGCAGAA. Encoded protein: CAWTGGHAE. The full CDR3 is CAWTGGHAETLYF.